These T cell receptor beta chains were read from a single sample in a study of cytomegalovirus exposure and HLA in healthy donors. Profiled with immunoSEQ multiplex PCR; TCRdb holds only in-frame clones, not every one. Found here are about 170,000 clones, 70% to 85% of them singletons; the top ten hold around 1.5%. The specimen was PBMCs. These receptors were taken from a woman younger than 45 in good health and CMV-seropositive. The CDR3 runs from the conserved cysteine through the conserved F or W. D genes are given only for firm matches. The size field is filled for only some rows; it gives once, few, many or a size class.

j_call v_call clone_size d_call cdr3_aa cdr3_nt
TRBJ1-5 TRBV28 . . CASSFRSGNQPQHF TGTGCCAGCAGTTTTAGGAGCGGCAATCAGCCCCAGCATTTT
TRBJ2-7 TRBV4-1 . TRBD2 CASSQDSPTSASYEQYF TGCGCCAGCAGCCAAGACTCTCCCACTAGCGCCTCCTACGAGCAGTACTTC
TRBJ1-2 TRBV28 . . CASRYNDRYGYTF TGTGCCAGCAGATATAACGACAGATATGGCTACACCTTC
TRBJ1-3 TRBV11-2 . . CASSSSQGHSGNTIYF TGTGCCAGCAGCTCCTCTCAGGGGCACTCTGGAAACACCATATATTTT
TRBJ1-5 TRBV2 . TRBD1 CASRGGLDRGSGQPQHF TGTGCCAGCAGGGGGGGGCTCGACAGGGGAAGTGGTCAGCCCCAGCATTTT
TRBJ2-1 TRBV15 . TRBD2 CATSSGLAGYEQFF TGTGCCACCAGCAGTGGACTAGCGGGATATGAGCAGTTCTTC
TRBJ1-5 TRBV6-1 few . CASSEMFTGYQPQHF TGTGCCAGCAGTGAAATGTTCACAGGGTATCAGCCCCAGCATTTT
TRBJ2-3 TRBV5-1 . TRBD2 CASSLGLAAPSTDTQYF TGCGCCAGCAGCTTGGGACTAGCGGCCCCTAGCACAGATACGCAGTATTTT
TRBJ2-3 TRBV5-1 once . CASSLAGLYTDTQYF TGCGCCAGCAGCTTGGCGGGACTCTACACAGATACGCAGTATTTT
TRBJ1-5 TRBV28 . . CASSLTGHSRSNQPQHF TGTGCCAGCAGTTTAACGGGACACTCTAGAAGCAATCAGCCCCAGCATTTT
TRBJ1-1 TRBV10-2 . . CASSRPANLNTEAFF TGCGCCAGCTCTCGCCCCGCCAACTTGAACACTGAAGCTTTCTTT
TRBJ2-6 TRBV10-3 . TRBD1 CAIHQDRTNVLTF TGTGCCATCCATCAGGACAGGACCAACGTCCTGACTTTC
TRBJ2-7 TRBV11-3 . . CASSLDHGYEQYF TGTGCCAGCAGCTTAGATCACGGTTACGAGCAGTACTTC
TRBJ2-3 TRBV30 . . CAWSLATVLDTQYF TGTGCCTGGAGCCTAGCCACGGTTTTGGATACGCAGTATTTT
TRBJ2-5 TRBV7-8 few TRBD2 CASSSGTSGQETQYF TGTGCCAGCAGCTCGGGGACTAGCGGACAAGAGACCCAGTACTTC
TRBJ2-7 TRBV11-3 . TRBD2 CASTPLASTLEQYF TGTGCCAGCACCCCACTAGCGTCCACCCTCGAGCAGTACTTC
TRBJ1-2 TRBV5-1 . TRBD1 CASSLDGQGRYGYTF TGCGCCAGCAGCTTGGATGGACAGGGTAGATATGGCTACACCTTC
TRBJ2-1 TRBV4-1 . TRBD2 CASSQGTLADSYNEQFF TGCGCCAGCAGCCAAGGGACTCTAGCGGACTCCTACAATGAGCAGTTCTTC